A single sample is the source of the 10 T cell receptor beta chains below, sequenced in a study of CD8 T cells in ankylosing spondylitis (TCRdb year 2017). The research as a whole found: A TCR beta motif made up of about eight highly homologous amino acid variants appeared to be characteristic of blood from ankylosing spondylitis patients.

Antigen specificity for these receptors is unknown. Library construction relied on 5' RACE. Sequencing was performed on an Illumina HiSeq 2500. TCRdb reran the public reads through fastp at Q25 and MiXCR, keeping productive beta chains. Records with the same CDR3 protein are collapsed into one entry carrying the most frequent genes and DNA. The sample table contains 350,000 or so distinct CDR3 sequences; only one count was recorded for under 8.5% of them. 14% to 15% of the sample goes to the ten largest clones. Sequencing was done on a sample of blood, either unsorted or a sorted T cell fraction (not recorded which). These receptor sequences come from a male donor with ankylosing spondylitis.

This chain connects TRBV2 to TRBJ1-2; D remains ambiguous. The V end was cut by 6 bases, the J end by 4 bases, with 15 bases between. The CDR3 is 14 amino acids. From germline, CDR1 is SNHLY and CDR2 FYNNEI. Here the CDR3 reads CASSAGVGGYGYTF. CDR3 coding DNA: TGTGCCAGCAGCGCGGGTGTCGGCGGCTATGGCTACACCTTC.

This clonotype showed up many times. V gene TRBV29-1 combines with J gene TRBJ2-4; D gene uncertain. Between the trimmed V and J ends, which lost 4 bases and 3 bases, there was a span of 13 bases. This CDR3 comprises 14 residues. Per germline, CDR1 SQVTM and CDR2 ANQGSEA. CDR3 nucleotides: TGCAGCGTTGCTTCCGCGGAGATCAAAAACATTCAGTACTTC. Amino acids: CSVASAEIKNIQYF.

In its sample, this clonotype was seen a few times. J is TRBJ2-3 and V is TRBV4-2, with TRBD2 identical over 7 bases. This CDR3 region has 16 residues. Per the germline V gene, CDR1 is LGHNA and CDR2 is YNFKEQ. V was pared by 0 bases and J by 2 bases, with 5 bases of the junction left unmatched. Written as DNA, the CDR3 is TGTGCCAGCAGCCAAGAGCGGGAGTCCCTCACAGATACGCAGTATTTT. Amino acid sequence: CASSQERESLTDTQYF.

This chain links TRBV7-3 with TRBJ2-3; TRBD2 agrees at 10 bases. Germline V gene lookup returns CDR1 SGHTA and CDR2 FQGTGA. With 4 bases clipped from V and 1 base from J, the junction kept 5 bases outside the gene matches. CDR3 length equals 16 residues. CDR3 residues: CASSSLAGAGTDTQYF. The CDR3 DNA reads TGTGCCAGCAGCTCCCTAGCGGGAGCGGGCACAGATACGCAGTATTTT.

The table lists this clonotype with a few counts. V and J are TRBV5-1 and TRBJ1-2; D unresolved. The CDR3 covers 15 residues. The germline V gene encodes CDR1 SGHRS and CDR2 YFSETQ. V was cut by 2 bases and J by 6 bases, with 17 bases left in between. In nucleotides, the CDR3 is TGCGCCAGCAGCTTTTTGACCGGACGGGCCCATGGCTACACCTTC. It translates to CASSFLTGRAHGYTF.

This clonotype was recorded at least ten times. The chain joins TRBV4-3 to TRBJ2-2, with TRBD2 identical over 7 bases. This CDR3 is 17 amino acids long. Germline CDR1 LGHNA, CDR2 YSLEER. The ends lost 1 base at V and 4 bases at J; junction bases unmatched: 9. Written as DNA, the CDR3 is TGCGCCAGCAGCCAAGGCGGACTAGTTCGTGGCACCGGGGAGCTGTTTTTT. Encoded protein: CASSQGGLVRGTGELFF.

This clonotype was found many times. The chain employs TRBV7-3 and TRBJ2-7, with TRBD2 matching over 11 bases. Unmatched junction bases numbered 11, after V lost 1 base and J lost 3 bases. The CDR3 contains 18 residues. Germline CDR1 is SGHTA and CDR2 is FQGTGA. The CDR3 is CASSLRGKSSGRGYEQYF. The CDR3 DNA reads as TGTGCCAGCAGCTTAAGAGGGAAGAGTAGCGGGAGGGGCTACGAGCAGTACTTC.

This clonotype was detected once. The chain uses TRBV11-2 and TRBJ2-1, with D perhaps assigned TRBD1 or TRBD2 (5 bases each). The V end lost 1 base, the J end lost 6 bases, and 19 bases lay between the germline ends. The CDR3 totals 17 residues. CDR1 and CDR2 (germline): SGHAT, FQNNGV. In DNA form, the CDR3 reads TGTGCCAGCAGCTTAGTTCTCGGGGACCCGGTAAGCAATGAGCAGTTCTTC. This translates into CASSLVLGDPVSNEQFF.

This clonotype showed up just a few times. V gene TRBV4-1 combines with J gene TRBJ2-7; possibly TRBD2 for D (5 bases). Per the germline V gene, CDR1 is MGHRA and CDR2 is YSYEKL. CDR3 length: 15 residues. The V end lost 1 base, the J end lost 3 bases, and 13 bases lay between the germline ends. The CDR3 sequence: CASSQGIQEDYEQYF. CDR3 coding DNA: TGCGCCAGCAGCCAAGGCATTCAGGAGGACTACGAGCAGTACTTC.

CDR3 sequence: CASTLGGGGGELFF. CDR3 coding DNA: TGTGCCAGCACCCTGGGAGGGGGCGGCGGGGAGCTGTTTTTT. The chain joins TRBV12-3 or TRBV12-4 to TRBJ2-2; perhaps D is TRBD1 or TRBD2 (7 bases each). CDR3 length: 14 residues. Trimming took 7 bases from V and 7 from J, leaving 16 bases between them.